This is a list of T cell receptor beta chains from one sample in a study of blood T cell repertoires in COVID-19. Sequenced by immunoSEQ multiplex PCR; TCRdb stores in-frame clones only, minus some. The sample includes more than 300,000 clones, 90% to 95% of them seen just once. Material for sequencing was PBMCs or T cells enriched from blood (not recorded which). The receptors originated from a woman under 40 who had been exposed to COVID-19. CDR3s include the opening cysteine and the closing phenylalanine or tryptophan.

>TRBV7-2|TRBJ1-5
CASSFFLGALGNQPQHF
>TRBV13|TRBJ1-2
CASGSQGFRYGYTF
>TRBV19|TRBJ2-7
CASSIRTSGANYEQYF
>TRBV11-2|TRBJ2-7
CASSLTGYSHYEQYF
>TRBV7-8|TRBJ1-5
CASSLWVSGGNQPQHF
>TRBV5-6|TRBJ1-4
CASSPPGSEKLFF
>TRBV10-3|TRBJ1-5
CAISFTGGGNQPQHF
>TRBV4-2|TRBJ2-7
CASSRLLRQGTEQYF
>TRBV9|TRBJ1-4
CASSPQGTNEKLFF
>TRBV2|TRBJ2-2
CASSADRGNTGELFF
>TRBV21-1|TRBJ2-7
CASSKKSMEKTGFYEQYF
>TRBV12-5|TRBJ1-2
CASGQGRAGGYTF
>TRBV11-2|TRBJ1-3
CASSLVQGSSGNTIYF
>TRBV7-3|TRBJ2-3
CASSSGTSGGIDTQYF
>TRBV7-9|TRBJ2-1
CASSSLAGGPVSYEQFF
>TRBV29-1|TRBJ2-1
CSVGPGGTYNEQFF
>TRBV29-1|TRBJ2-3
CSVDSSRELAASTDTQYF